Following are 9 T cell receptor beta chains from one sample sequenced in a study of Graves' ophthalmopathy and Graves' hyperthyroidism. For repertoire sequencing, the TCR beta CDR3 regions were amplified from RNA transcripts. Scientists carried out first-round RT-PCR using HTBI primers and then a second-round multiplex PCR. TCRdb analysed the multiplex PCR reads with MiXCR anew, one entry per CDR3 protein. The sample carries about 400,000 distinct CDR3 sequences, 21% recorded once. Sequenced sample: peripheral blood. The receptors were gathered from a woman between 18 and 30 years old with stable Graves' hyperthyroidism.

The CDR3 region is CASSQEVRGNEQYF. DNA for the CDR3: TGCGCCAGCAGCCAAGAGGTCAGGGGCAACGAGCAGTACTTC. V gene TRBV4-3 combines with J gene TRBJ2-7, with D perhaps TRBD1 (6 bases). Germline CDR1 LGHNA, CDR2 YSLEER. Between the trimmed V and J ends, which lost 0 bases and 5 bases, there was a span of 11 bases. There are 14 residues in the CDR3.

In the case of this clonotype: A read error is possible here, since a much larger clone lies one base away. This chain links TRBV18 with TRBJ1-2; tentatively, D is TRBD1 (5 bases). CDR3 size: 14 residues. Germline assignment: CDR1 KGHSH and CDR2 LQKENI. CDR3 bases: TGTGGCAGCTCACCTTCTACCAGGGACTATGGCTACACCTTC. This codes for CGSSPSTRDYGYTF. Looking up the rest from reference TRBV18 and TRBJ1-2 gives the full variable domain: NAGVMQNPRHLVRRRGQEARLRCSPMKGHSHVYWYRQLPEEGLKFMVYLQKENIIDESGMPKERFSAEFPKEGPSILRIQQVVRGDSAAYFCGSSPSTRDYGYTFGSGTRLTVV.

This clonotype showed up just a few times. The chain joins TRBV9 to TRBJ1-5; TRBD1 is a possible D gene (6 bases). In germline, CDR1 is SGDLS, CDR2 YYNGEE. The CDR3 is 15 amino acids. V shed 3 bases and J shed 9 bases, with 19 bases lying between them. CDR3 region: CASSAQGGSLGPQHF. The CDR3 DNA reads as TGTGCCAGCAGCGCCCAAGGGGGGTCGTTAGGGCCCCAGCATTTT.

In this sample, this clonotype turned up many times. The rearrangement links TRBV2 to TRBJ2-5; D remains ambiguous. The V end was cut by 8 bases, the J end by 5 bases, with 21 bases between. Germline-derived CDR1 and CDR2 are SNHLY and FYNNEI. CDR3 length equals 15 residues. This CDR3 reads CASRIKPEVYETQYF. The CDR3 DNA sequence: TGTGCCAGCCGCATAAAGCCCGAGGTCTACGAGACCCAGTACTTC. Looking up the rest from reference TRBV2 and TRBJ2-5 gives the full variable domain: EPEVTQTPSHQVTQMGQEVILRCVPISNHLYFYWYRQILGQKVEFLVSFYNNEISEKSEIFDDQFSVERPDGSNFTLKIRSTKLEDSAMYFCASRIKPEVYETQYFGPGTRLLVL.

Many counts were recorded for this clonotype. The V call is TRBV29-1, the J call TRBJ2-7; TRBD2 matches at 8 bases. Germline values: CDR1 SQVTM, CDR2 ANQGSEA. The CDR3 contains 15 residues. V trimming: 6 bases; J trimming: 4 bases; junction bases outside the gene matches: 14. The CDR3 DNA follows: TGCAGCGTGAGCGCCCTTAGCGGGGCTGGGTACGAGCAGTACTTC. Its protein is CSVSALSGAGYEQYF.

This clonotype was found many times. V gene TRBV7-2 combines with J gene TRBJ1-1; D might be TRBD1 (6 bases). The CDR3 consists of 14 residues. Looked up from germline, CDR1 is SGHTA and CDR2 is FQGNSA. V lost 4 bases to trimming and J lost 1 base, with 10 bases between them. CDR3: CASSSLQGNTEAFF. In nucleotides, the CDR3 is TGTGCCAGCAGCTCCTTACAGGGGAACACTGAAGCTTTCTTT.

This clonotype showed up many times. The rearrangement joins TRBV6-1 to TRBJ2-5; the match to TRBD2 covers 8 bases. Per germline, CDR1 MNHNS and CDR2 SASEGT. There are 14 residues in the CDR3. The V and J ends lost 7 bases and 5 bases, in that order; junction bases with no gene match: 9. The CDR3 here is CASTRGGNSETQYF. The CDR3 DNA reads as TGTGCCAGCACCCGGGGGGGAAACTCTGAGACCCAGTACTTC.

The gene calls are TRBV3-1 and TRBJ2-5; no definite D call. CDR3 size: 15 residues. In germline, CDR1 is LGHDT, CDR2 YNNKEL (reference sequence). V was cut by 1 base and J by 4 bases, with 13 bases left in between. The CDR3 nucleotides are TGTGCCAGCAGCCAAGTTGAACCAAGTGGAGAGACCCAGTACTTC. Its protein product is CASSQVEPSGETQYF.

The rearrangement links TRBV12-5 to TRBJ1-2; D is undetermined. Germline-derived CDR1 and CDR2 are LGHNT and FRNRAP. CDR3 length equals 13 residues. Trimming shortened V by 7 bases and J by 0 bases, and 9 bases separated the two germline ends. The CDR3 sequence is CASAPEANYGYTF. The CDR3 nucleotides are TGTGCTAGTGCCCCGGAAGCTAACTATGGCTACACCTTC.